This paragraph covers one T cell receptor beta chain sequence. Donors showed nominal health when sampled, although they likely had unrecorded immune exposures. These data belong to a study of cytomegalovirus exposure and HLA in healthy donors. The PCR was carried out with 60 Vbeta primers and 13 Jbeta primers. Sequenced by immunoSEQ multiplex PCR; TCRdb stores in-frame clones only, minus some. Here the sample spans around 130,000 clones, about four fifths being singletons. The CDR3 totals 14 residues. The ends were cut back, 1 base at V and 3 bases at J, with 9 bases in the middle. CDR1 KGHSH and CDR2 LQKENI come from the germline V gene.

Input material: PBMCs. This chain links TRBV18 with TRBJ2-5; possibly TRBD1 for D (5 bases). The source of this sequence is a man aged 30 to 39 in good health and CMV-seronegative. CDR3 DNA sequence: TGTGCCAGCTCACCACTAAGACAGAAAGAGACCCAGTACTTC. Protein product: CASSPLRQKETQYF.